This T cell receptor (beta chain) emerged from a study of CD8 T cells in ankylosing spondylitis. Study-level findings and limits: Reported data indicate significant enrichment of disease-linked clones within matched ankylosing spondylitis synovial fluid. Apparently characteristic of ankylosing spondylitis blood was a TCR beta motif (under ten highly homologous variants).

In germline, CDR1 is LNHNV, CDR2 YYDKDF (reference sequence). The V end was cut by 2 bases, the J end by 8 bases, with 4 bases between. This CDR3 has 11 amino acids. 5'-RACE, quantitative and with molecular barcodes, yielded the TCR beta libraries. Each CDR3 protein gets one entry after TCRdb re-called the 5' RACE reads with MiXCR. The data contain some 450,000 distinct CDR3 sequences, over 15% of them singletons. Note on this clonotype: What it binds is unknown.

This receptor was obtained from a male donor with ankylosing spondylitis. The sequenced sample consisted of blood, either unsorted or a sorted T cell fraction (not recorded which). The chain carries TRBV15 and TRBJ2-1; no reliable D call. Here the CDR3 DNA reads TGTGCCACCAGCAGAAACTATGAGCAGTTCTTC. It specifies CATSRNYEQFF.